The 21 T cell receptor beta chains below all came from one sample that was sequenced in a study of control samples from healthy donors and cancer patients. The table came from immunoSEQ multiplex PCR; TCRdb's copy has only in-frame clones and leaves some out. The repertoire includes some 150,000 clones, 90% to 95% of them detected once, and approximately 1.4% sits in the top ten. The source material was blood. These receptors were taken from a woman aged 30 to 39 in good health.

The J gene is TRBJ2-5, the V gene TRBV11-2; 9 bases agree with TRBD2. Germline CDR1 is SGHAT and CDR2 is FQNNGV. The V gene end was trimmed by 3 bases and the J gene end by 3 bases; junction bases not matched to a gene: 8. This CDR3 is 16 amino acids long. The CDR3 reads CASSFGSGRGEETQYF. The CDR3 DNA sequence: TGTGCCAGCAGCTTCGGTAGCGGGAGAGGAGAAGAGACCCAGTACTTC.

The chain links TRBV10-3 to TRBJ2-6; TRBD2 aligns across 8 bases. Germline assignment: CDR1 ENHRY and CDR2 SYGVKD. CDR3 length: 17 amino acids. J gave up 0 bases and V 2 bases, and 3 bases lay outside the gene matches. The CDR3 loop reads CAISEGLARSGANVLTF. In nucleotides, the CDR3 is TGTGCCATCAGTGAGGGACTAGCCCGCTCTGGGGCCAACGTCCTGACTTTC.

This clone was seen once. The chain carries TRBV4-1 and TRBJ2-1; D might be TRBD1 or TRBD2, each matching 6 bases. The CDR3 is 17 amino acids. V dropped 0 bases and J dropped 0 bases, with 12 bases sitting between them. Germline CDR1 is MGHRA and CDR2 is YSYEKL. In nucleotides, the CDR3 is TGCGCCAGCAGCCAAGATCCCCCGGGGGCCTCCTACAATGAGCAGTTCTTC. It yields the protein CASSQDPPGASYNEQFF.

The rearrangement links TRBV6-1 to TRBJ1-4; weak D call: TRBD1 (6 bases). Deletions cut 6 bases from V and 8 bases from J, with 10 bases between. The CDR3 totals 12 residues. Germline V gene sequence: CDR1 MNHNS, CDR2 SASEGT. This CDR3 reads CASRTDSEKLFF. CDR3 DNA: TGTGCCAGCAGGACGGACAGCGAAAAACTGTTTTTT.

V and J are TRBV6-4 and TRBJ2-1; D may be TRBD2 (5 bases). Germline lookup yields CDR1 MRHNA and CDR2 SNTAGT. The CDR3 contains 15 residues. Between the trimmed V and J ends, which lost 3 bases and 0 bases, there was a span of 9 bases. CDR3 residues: CASSEVSASYNEQFF. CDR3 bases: TGTGCCAGCAGTGAGGTTAGCGCCTCCTACAATGAGCAGTTCTTC.

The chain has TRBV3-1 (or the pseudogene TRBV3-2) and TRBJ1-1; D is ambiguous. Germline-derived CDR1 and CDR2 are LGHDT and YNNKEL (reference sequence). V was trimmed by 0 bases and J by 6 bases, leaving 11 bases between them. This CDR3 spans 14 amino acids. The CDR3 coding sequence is TGTGCCAGCAGCCAAGATCCCAGGTCCCCTGAAGCTTTCTTT. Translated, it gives CASSQDPRSPEAFF.

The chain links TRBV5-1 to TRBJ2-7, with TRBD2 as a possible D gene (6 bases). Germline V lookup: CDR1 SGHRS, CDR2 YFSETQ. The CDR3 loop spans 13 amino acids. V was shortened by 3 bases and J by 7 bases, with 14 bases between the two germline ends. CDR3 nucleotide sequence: TGCGCCAGCAGCTCCGGGACTCAGCCAGAGCAGTACTTC. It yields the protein CASSSGTQPEQYF.

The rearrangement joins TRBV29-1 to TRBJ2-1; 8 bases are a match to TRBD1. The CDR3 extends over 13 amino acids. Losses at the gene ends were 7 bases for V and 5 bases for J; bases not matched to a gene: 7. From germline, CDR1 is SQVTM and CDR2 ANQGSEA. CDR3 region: CSAGQGNHNEQFF. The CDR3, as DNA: TGCAGCGCCGGACAGGGAAACCACAATGAGCAGTTCTTC.

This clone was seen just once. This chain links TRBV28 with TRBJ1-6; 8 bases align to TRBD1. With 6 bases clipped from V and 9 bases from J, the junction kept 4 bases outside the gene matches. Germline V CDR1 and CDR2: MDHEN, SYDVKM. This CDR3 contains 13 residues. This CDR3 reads CASRTGGSSPLHF. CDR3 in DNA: TGTGCCAGCAGAACAGGGGGTAGTTCACCCCTCCACTTT.

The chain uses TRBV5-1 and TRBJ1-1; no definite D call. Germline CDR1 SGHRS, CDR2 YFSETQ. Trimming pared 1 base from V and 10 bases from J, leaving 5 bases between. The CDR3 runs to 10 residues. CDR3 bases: TGCGCCAGCAGCTTGCTGCCAGCTTTCTTT. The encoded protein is CASSLLPAFF.

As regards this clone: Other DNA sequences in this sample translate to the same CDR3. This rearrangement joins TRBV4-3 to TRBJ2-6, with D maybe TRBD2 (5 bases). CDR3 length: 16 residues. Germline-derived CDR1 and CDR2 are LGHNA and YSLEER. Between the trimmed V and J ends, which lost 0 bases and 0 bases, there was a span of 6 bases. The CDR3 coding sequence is TGCGCCAGCAGCCAAGATGGGAGCTCTGGGGCCAACGTCCTGACTTTC. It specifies CASSQDGSSGANVLTF.

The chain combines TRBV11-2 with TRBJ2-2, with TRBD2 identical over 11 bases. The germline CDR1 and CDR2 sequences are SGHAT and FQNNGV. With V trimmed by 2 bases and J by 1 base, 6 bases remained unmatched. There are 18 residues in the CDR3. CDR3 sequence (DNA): TGTGCCAGCAGCTTAATAGCGGGAGGGCTCGTGAACACCGGGGAGCTGTTTTTT. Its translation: CASSLIAGGLVNTGELFF.

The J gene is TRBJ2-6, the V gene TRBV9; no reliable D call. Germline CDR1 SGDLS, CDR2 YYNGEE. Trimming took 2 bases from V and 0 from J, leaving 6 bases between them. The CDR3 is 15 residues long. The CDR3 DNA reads TGTGCCAGCAGCGTGGGTCCCTCTGGGGCCAACGTCCTGACTTTC. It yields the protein CASSVGPSGANVLTF.

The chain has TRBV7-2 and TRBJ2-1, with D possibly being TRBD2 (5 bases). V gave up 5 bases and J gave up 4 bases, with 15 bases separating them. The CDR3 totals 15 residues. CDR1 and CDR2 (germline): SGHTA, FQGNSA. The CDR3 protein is CASSPRRAGYNEQFF. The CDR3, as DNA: TGTGCCAGCAGCCCAAGGCGGGCCGGGTACAATGAGCAGTTCTTC.

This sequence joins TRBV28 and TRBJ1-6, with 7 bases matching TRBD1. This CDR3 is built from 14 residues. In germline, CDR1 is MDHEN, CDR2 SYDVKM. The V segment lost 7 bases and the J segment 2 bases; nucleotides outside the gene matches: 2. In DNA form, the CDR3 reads TGTGCCAGCATCACAGGGGCCTATAATTCACCCCTCCACTTT. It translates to CASITGAYNSPLHF.

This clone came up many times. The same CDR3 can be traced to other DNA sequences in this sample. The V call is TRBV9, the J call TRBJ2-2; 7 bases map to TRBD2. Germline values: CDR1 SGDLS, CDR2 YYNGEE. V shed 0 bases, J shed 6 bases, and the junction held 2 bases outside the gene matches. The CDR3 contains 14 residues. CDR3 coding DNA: TGTGCCAGCAGCGTAGGTGGACTAGCCGGGGAGCTGTTTTTT. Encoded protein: CASSVGGLAGELFF.

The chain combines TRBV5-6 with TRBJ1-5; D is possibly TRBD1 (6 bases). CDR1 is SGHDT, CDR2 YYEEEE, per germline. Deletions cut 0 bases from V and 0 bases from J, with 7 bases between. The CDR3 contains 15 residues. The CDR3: CASSLGRGSNQPQHF. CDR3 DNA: TGTGCCAGCAGCTTGGGCAGGGGTAGCAATCAGCCCCAGCATTTT.

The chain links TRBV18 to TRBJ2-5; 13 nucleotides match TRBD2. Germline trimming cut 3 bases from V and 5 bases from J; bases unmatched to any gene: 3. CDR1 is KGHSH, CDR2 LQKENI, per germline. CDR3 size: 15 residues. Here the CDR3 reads CASSPGLAGLETQYF. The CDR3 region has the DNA TGTGCCAGCTCACCGGGACTAGCGGGACTGGAGACCCAGTACTTC.

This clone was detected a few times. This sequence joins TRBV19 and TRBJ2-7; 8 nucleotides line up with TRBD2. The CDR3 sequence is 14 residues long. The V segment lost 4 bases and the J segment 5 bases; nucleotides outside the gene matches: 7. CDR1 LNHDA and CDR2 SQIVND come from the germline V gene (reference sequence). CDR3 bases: TGTGCCAGTAGTAACCGGGGGGGGATCGACGAGCAGTACTTC. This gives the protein CASSNRGGIDEQYF.

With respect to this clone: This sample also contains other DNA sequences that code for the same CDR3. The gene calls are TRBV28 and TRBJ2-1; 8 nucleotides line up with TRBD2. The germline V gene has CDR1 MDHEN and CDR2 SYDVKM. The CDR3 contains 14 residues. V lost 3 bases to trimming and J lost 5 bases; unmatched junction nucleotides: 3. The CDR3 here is CASSFAGGDNEQFF. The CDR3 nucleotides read TGTGCCAGCAGTTTTGCGGGAGGCGACAATGAGCAGTTCTTC.

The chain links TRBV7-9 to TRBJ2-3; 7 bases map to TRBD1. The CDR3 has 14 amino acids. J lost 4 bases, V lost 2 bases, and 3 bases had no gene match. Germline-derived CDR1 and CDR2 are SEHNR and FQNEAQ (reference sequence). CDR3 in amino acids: CASSLSQGADTQYF. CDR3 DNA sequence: TGTGCCAGCAGCTTAAGTCAGGGGGCAGATACGCAGTATTTT.